This T cell receptor beta chain was captured by sequencing in a study of read filtering for tumor transcriptome and immune sequencing. Germline V lookup: CDR1 SGHAT, CDR2 FQNNGV. V was shortened by 1 base and J by 4 bases, with 8 bases between the two germline ends. The CDR3 has 14 amino acids. In its sample, this clonotype was seen many times. Its specificity is unknown. Study conclusions and caveats: The sorted CD138-negative fraction was a mixed bone marrow immune population, not purified T cells. IR-seq captured clonotypes deeper and more reliably than RNA-seq.

Molecular barcoded adaptors covering alpha/delta and beta/gamma chains were used on roughly 400 ng RNA. TCRdb itself ran the reads through MiXCR, one entry per CDR3 protein. This table holds 7,000 to 10,000 distinct CDR3 sequences, 16% found once. The sample was a population of CD138-negative cells sorted from bone marrow. This chain uses TRBV11-2 with TRBJ2-1; D may be TRBD2 (6 bases). The sequence was obtained from a donor at least 40 years old with multiple myeloma. The CDR3 reads CASSLAGGYNEQFF. The CDR3 nucleotides read TGTGCCAGCAGCTTAGCCGGGGGATACAATGAGCAGTTCTTC.